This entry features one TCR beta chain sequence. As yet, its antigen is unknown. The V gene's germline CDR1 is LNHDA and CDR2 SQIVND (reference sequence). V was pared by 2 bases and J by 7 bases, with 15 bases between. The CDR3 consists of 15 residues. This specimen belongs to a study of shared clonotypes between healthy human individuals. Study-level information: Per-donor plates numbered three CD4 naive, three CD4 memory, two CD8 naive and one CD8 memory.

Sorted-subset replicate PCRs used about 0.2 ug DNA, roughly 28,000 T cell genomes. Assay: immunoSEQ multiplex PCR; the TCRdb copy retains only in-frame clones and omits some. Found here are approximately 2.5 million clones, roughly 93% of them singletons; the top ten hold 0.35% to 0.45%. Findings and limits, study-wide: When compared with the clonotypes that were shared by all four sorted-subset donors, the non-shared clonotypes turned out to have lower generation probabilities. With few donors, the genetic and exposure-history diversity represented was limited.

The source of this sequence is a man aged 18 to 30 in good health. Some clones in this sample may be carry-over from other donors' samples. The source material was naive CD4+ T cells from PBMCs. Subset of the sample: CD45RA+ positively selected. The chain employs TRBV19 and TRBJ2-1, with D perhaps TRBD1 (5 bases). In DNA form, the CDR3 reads TGTGCCAGTAGTATAAGGGGAACAGATCGGAATGAGCAGTTCTTC. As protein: CASSIRGTDRNEQFF.